The present T cell receptor beta chain was sequenced within a study of cytomegalovirus exposure and HLA in healthy donors. The study, taken as a whole, reports: The authors listed 150 to 200 TCR beta chains as cytomegalovirus-associated. CMV serostatus was the only immune exposure information that was available. Some highly shared sequence variants likely arose as a pipeline artifact.

Remarks on this clone: Its specificity is not known.

Use of 60 Vbeta and 13 Jbeta primers characterized the PCR. The assay was immunoSEQ multiplex PCR, and TCRdb's table has in-frame clones only and misses some. In the table there are about 140,000 clones, roughly 65% of which are singletons. V shed 4 bases, J shed 6 bases, and the junction held 4 bases outside the gene matches. The CDR3 runs to 12 residues. Germline CDR1 reads SGHRS; CDR2 reads YFSETQ. Material: PBMCs. The V call is TRBV5-1, the J call TRBJ2-7, with 7 nucleotides matching TRBD1. This clonotype originated in a woman aged 25 to 39 in good health and CMV-seronegative. The CDR3 reads CASSSDRVEQYF. Written as DNA, the CDR3 is TGCGCCAGCAGCAGTGACAGGGTCGAGCAGTACTTC.